This passage covers 10 T cell receptor beta chains from one sample sequenced in a study of identical twins' blood T cells. Each CDR3 protein is one row after TCRdb ran MiXCR on the 5' RACE reads. The sample carries a few hundred thousand distinct CDR3 sequences, 25% to 35% recorded once. Specimen: PBMCs. The receptors originated from a woman aged 18-49 years in good health.

About this clonotype itself: A much larger clone lies a single base off, so this may be a read error. The chain has TRBV6-2 or TRBV6-3 and TRBJ2-1; D is unresolved. From germline, CDR1 is MNHEY and CDR2 SVGEGT. Trimming shortened V by 6 bases and J by 5 bases, and 14 bases separated the two germline ends. CDR3 size: 14 residues. This CDR3 reads CASRRSVIDNEQFF. CDR3 bases: TGTGCCAGCAGGAGGTCGGTGATCGACAATGAGCAGTTCTTC.

This clonotype was recorded a few times. The chain recombines TRBV5-1 with TRBJ1-1, with 7 bases identical to TRBD1. The CDR3 length is 14 residues. V shed 3 bases, J shed 1 base, and the junction held 3 bases outside the gene matches. From germline, CDR1 is SGHRS and CDR2 YFSETQ. CDR3 sequence: CASSSGQPNTEAFF. CDR3 bases: TGCGCCAGCAGCTCGGGACAGCCGAACACTGAAGCTTTCTTT.

This clonotype was counted a few times. This rearrangement joins TRBV20-1 to TRBJ2-7, with D possibly matching TRBD1 (5 bases). CDR1 DFQATT and CDR2 SNEGSKA come from the germline V gene (reference sequence). With 5 bases removed from V and 1 base from J, the gap between germline ends came to 12 bases. The CDR3 has 13 residues. The CDR3 sequence: CSAFNRLSYEQYF. CDR3 bases: TGCAGTGCTTTTAACAGGTTATCCTACGAGCAGTACTTC.

The chain is built from TRBV7-2 and TRBJ2-7; 7 nucleotides align to TRBD1. Germline values: CDR1 SGHTA, CDR2 FQGNSA. The CDR3 sequence is 13 residues long. Unmatched junction bases numbered 1, after V lost 1 base and J lost 4 bases. For the CDR3, the DNA is TGTGCCAGCAGCTTAGGGACAGGTTACGAGCAGTACTTC. Translating it yields CASSLGTGYEQYF.

The gene calls are TRBV19 and TRBJ2-1, with a weak D call TRBD1 (5 bases). The germline V gene has CDR1 LNHDA and CDR2 SQIVND (reference sequence). The CDR3 totals 13 residues. V dropped 5 bases and J dropped 7 bases, with 12 bases sitting between them. The CDR3 loop is CASSEQVVNEQFF. In DNA, the CDR3 is TGTGCCAGTAGTGAACAGGTGGTAAATGAGCAGTTCTTC.

The rearrangement uses TRBV3-1 and TRBJ1-5; weak D call: TRBD1 (5 bases). This CDR3 spans 14 amino acids. V was pared by 5 bases and J by 6 bases, with 14 bases between. Germline V CDR1 and CDR2: LGHDT, YNNKEL (reference sequence). This CDR3 is CASSVGGIGQPQHF. The CDR3 coding sequence is TGTGCCAGCAGCGTCGGGGGTATAGGTCAGCCCCAGCATTTT. The variable domain in full, with the rest retrieved from reference TRBV3-1 and TRBJ1-5, is DTAVSQTPKYLVTQMGNDKSIKCEQNLGHDTMYWYKQDSKKFLKIMFSYNNKELIINETVPNRFSPKSPDKAHLNLHINSLELGDSAVYFCASSVGGIGQPQHFGDGTRLSIL.

The V gene is TRBV20-1, the J gene TRBJ1-1; TRBD1 might be the D (6 bases). The CDR3 sequence is 13 residues long. CDR1 and CDR2 from the germline V gene are DFQATT and SNEGSKA (reference sequence). Trimming pared 6 bases from V and 0 bases from J, leaving 11 bases between. For the CDR3, the DNA is TGCAGTGCACGACAGGCGCTGAACACTGAAGCTTTCTTT. Its translation: CSARQALNTEAFF.

Ten or more counts support this clonotype. Here the CDR3 reads CAWLTSGRSDTQYF. The CDR3, as DNA: TGTGCCTGGCTGACTAGCGGGAGAAGCGATACGCAGTATTTT. J is TRBJ2-3 and V is TRBV30, with 12 bases fitting TRBD2. The CDR3 is 14 residues long. The ends lost 5 bases at V and 6 bases at J; junction bases unmatched: 6. The V gene's germline CDR1 is GTSNPN and CDR2 SVGIG (reference sequence).

In regard to this clonotype: At one of its ends the junction is not consistent with the germline gene, which may arise from a read error. The CDR3 sequence is CAGSTSGALYGNTIYF. CDR3 DNA sequence: TGTGCCGGCAGCACCTCAGGGGCTCTGTACGGAAACACCATATATTTT. The gene calls are TRBV12-3 or TRBV12-4 and TRBJ1-3; perhaps TRBD1 as D (6 bases). The CDR3 covers 16 residues.

The chain recombines TRBV10-3 with TRBJ2-7; D gene uncertain. V was trimmed by 3 bases and J by 5 bases, leaving 8 bases between them. CDR1 and CDR2 (germline): ENHRY, SYGVKD. This CDR3 has 12 residues. CDR3 region: CAISDKTDEQYF. In DNA, the CDR3 is TGTGCCATCAGTGATAAGACTGACGAGCAGTACTTC.